This paragraph reports one T cell receptor (beta chain). Its antigen is not known. Treatment reported: roughly 10-day PBMC culture with coronavirus spike peptide pools or control peptides (ViraFEST assay). The sample originates from a study of vaccination and CD4 T cells after COVID-19. CDR1 is GTSNPN and CDR2 is SVGIG in the germline V gene (reference sequence). The V end was cut by 2 bases, the J end by 4 bases, with 15 bases between. The CDR3 consists of 14 residues. Oncomine TCR Beta short-read sequencing was applied to DNA from cultured CD4+ T cells. TCRdb recomputed calls from the PCR reads with MiXCR, one row per CDR3 protein. This table has several thousand distinct CDR3 sequences, about 61% appearing once.

The sample taken for sequencing was CD4+ T cells from blood, cultured in vitro. The chain links TRBV30 to TRBJ2-7, with D possibly TRBD2 on 6 matching bases. The receptor comes from a human donor who had recovered from COVID-19. This chain's CDR3 is CAWSPRRDSYEQYF. The CDR3 coding sequence is TGTGCCTGGAGTCCCCGCCGGGACTCTTACGAGCAGTACTTC.